These 2 T cell receptor beta chains share one sample of origin, sequenced in a study of early T cells in non-severe SARS-CoV-2 infection. TCRdb redid the calling of the 5' RACE reads with MiXCR, one entry per CDR3 protein. Of around 70,000 distinct CDR3 sequences listed, 9.1% are singletons. The specimen sequenced was whole blood. The receptors here all came from an adult who was a healthcare worker with PCR-confirmed SARS-CoV-2 infection or an uninfected control (not recorded which).

V usage is TRBV2 and J usage is TRBJ2-2; a weak D match, TRBD2 (6 bases). Trimming took off 4 bases at V and 2 bases at J, with 8 bases between the two ends. The CDR3 runs 14 residues. Germline V gene sequence: CDR1 SNHLY, CDR2 FYNNEI. CDR3: CASSGTTNTGELFF. As DNA, the CDR3 is TGTGCCAGCAGTGGGACTACCAACACCGGGGAGCTGTTTTTT. Full variable domain (outside the CDR3, taken from reference TRBV2 and TRBJ2-2): EPEVTQTPSHQVTQMGQEVILRCVPISNHLYFYWYRQILGQKVEFLVSFYNNEISEKSEIFDDQFSVERPDGSNFTLKIRSTKLEDSAMYFCASSGTTNTGELFFGEGSRLTVL.

The gene calls are TRBV20-1 and TRBJ2-7; TRBD1 agrees at 7 bases. This CDR3 comprises 14 residues. Looked up from germline, CDR1 is DFQATT and CDR2 is SNEGSKA (reference sequence). V dropped 7 bases and J dropped 5; count of bases not matched to a gene: 14. In DNA, the CDR3 is TGCAGTGTCCTGGACAGGACGGGCTTCGACGAGCAGTACTTC. It codes for CSVLDRTGFDEQYF.